One and the same sample provided the 7 T cell receptor beta chains below, sequenced in a study of T cell changes during pregnancy in multiple sclerosis. The table came from immunoSEQ multiplex PCR; TCRdb's copy has only in-frame clones and leaves some out. The table includes about 69,000 clones, approximately 91% detected once. The sample in question was peripheral blood, obtained in the third trimester of pregnancy. The receptor set was obtained from a female donor with multiple sclerosis, enrolled in a pregnancy study.

The chain recombines TRBV19 with TRBJ2-1; unclear D gene. Trimming took 3 bases from V and 8 from J, leaving 20 bases between them. The CDR3 runs 16 residues. The germline V gene has CDR1 LNHDA and CDR2 SQIVND (reference sequence). The CDR3 sequence: CASSMGLAGPPDEQFF. The CDR3, as DNA: TGTGCCAGTAGTATGGGTCTGGCAGGTCCTCCCGATGAGCAGTTCTTC.

V usage is TRBV19 and J usage is TRBJ1-6, with 7 bases identical to TRBD1. Trimming removed 3 bases from V and 7 bases from J; junction bases left unmatched: 3. This CDR3 has 14 residues. Germline V gene sequence: CDR1 LNHDA, CDR2 SQIVND (reference sequence). The DNA for the CDR3 is TGTGCCAGTAGTATCTCGGGACAGAATTCACCCCTCCACTTT. Its protein product is CASSISGQNSPLHF.

This chain connects TRBV7-9 to TRBJ2-3, with TRBD2 matching 8 bases. This CDR3 contains 15 residues. Germline CDR1 is SEHNR and CDR2 is FQNEAQ (reference sequence). The trim removed 2 bases at V and 5 bases at J, leaving 6 bases unmatched. CDR3 loop: CASSLFAGGLDTQYF. CDR3 nucleotides: TGTGCCAGCAGCTTATTTGCGGGGGGACTAGATACGCAGTATTTT.

V gene TRBV18 combines with J gene TRBJ2-7; D unclear. The CDR3 runs 15 residues. The V end lost 2 bases, the J end lost 2 bases, and 13 bases lay between the germline ends. Germline CDR1 KGHSH, CDR2 LQKENI. CDR3 DNA sequence: TGTGCCAGCTCACCAGGCCAGGCCATAACCTACGAGCAGTACTTC. It yields the protein CASSPGQAITYEQYF.

In its sample, this clone was seen once. The genes are TRBV5-4 and TRBJ2-1; maybe TRBD2 (5 bases). This CDR3 has 13 amino acids. Trimming took 0 bases from V and 7 from J, leaving 8 bases between them. The germline CDR1 and CDR2 sequences are SGHNT and YYREEE (reference sequence). The CDR3: CASSLGSGNEQFF. CDR3 in DNA: TGTGCCAGCAGCTTGGGGAGCGGAAATGAGCAGTTCTTC.

This clone was detected once. The chain is built from TRBV4-2 and TRBJ1-5; unclear D gene. Germline V CDR1 and CDR2: LGHNA, YNFKEQ. This CDR3 is built from 15 residues. V was clipped by 4 bases and J by 0 bases, with 10 bases between them. The CDR3 sequence is CASSPQEVSNQPQHF. CDR3 DNA: TGTGCCAGCAGCCCCCAGGAGGTTAGCAATCAGCCCCAGCATTTT.

This chain connects TRBV5-1 to TRBJ2-1; the match to TRBD2 covers 13 bases. CDR1 is SGHRS and CDR2 is YFSETQ in the germline V gene. The CDR3 is 16 residues long. V lost 0 bases, J lost 8 bases, and 5 bases stayed unmatched. The CDR3 sequence: CASSLGGLAGRYEQFF. The CDR3 DNA reads TGCGCCAGCAGCTTGGGGGGACTAGCGGGGCGCTATGAGCAGTTCTTC.